The 10 T cell receptor beta chains reported below all come from one sample, sequenced in a study of T cells in Graves' hyperthyroidism and ophthalmopathy. From RNA transcripts, TCR beta CDR3 regions were amplified. Researchers ran a first-round RT-PCR on the TCR CDR3 using the HTBI primer set. TCRdb passed the multiplex PCR reads through MiXCR, listing each CDR3 protein once. The data hold hundreds of thousands of distinct CDR3 sequences, with about 19% observed a single time. Sequenced material: blood. These receptors all come from a woman aged 50 to 60 with Graves' hyperthyroidism that later progressed to Graves' ophthalmopathy.

This clonotype occurred a few times. The chain couples TRBV20-1 to TRBJ1-1, with TRBD1 matching 7 bases. Germline V gives CDR1 DFQATT, CDR2 SNEGSKA (reference sequence). After removal of 5 bases from V and 5 bases from J, the junction contained 8 bases not matched to a gene. CDR3 length equals 13 residues. The CDR3 loop is CSAEDRRRTEAFF. The CDR3 DNA reads as TGCAGTGCTGAGGACAGGAGGAGAACTGAAGCTTTCTTT.

This clonotype was counted many times. The chain joins TRBV2 to TRBJ2-1, with TRBD1 identical over 8 bases. The CDR3 loop spans 14 amino acids. V shed 9 bases, J shed 10 bases, and the junction held 14 bases outside the gene matches. Per the germline V gene, CDR1 is SNHLY and CDR2 is FYNNEI. The CDR3 reads CARQTTGTGGEQFF. CDR3 DNA: TGTGCCAGACAAACAACAGGGACAGGCGGGGAGCAGTTCTTC.

This clonotype was counted at least ten times. V gene TRBV20-1 combines with J gene TRBJ1-5; the D is unclear. V was trimmed by 0 bases and J by 3 bases, leaving 12 bases between them. CDR1 and CDR2 from the germline V gene are DFQATT and SNEGSKA (reference sequence). There are 15 residues in the CDR3. The CDR3 loop reads CSARDLGGHNQPQHF. The CDR3 DNA reads TGCAGTGCTAGAGATCTAGGCGGGCACAATCAGCCCCAGCATTTT.

The CDR3 DNA reads TGTGCCTGGAGTGAGGGAAGCGTGACCCAGTACTTC. It yields the protein CAWSEGSVTQYF. This chain joins TRBV30 and TRBJ2-5; no clear D gene. This CDR3 comprises 12 residues. The V end lost 1 base, the J end lost 7 bases, and 10 bases lay between the germline ends. The germline CDR1 and CDR2 sequences are GTSNPN and SVGIG (reference sequence).

There are many counts of this clonotype. The chain recombines TRBV7-9 with TRBJ2-2; D could derive from TRBD1 or TRBD2 (6 bases each). With 5 bases removed from V and 3 bases from J, the gap between germline ends came to 7 bases. This CDR3 contains 13 residues. Germline values: CDR1 SEHNR, CDR2 FQNEAQ (reference sequence). CDR3 amino acids: CASSRGDTGELFF. The CDR3, as DNA: TGTGCCAGCAGCAGGGGGGACACCGGGGAGCTGTTTTTT. The whole variable domain, remainder taken from reference TRBV7-9 and TRBJ2-2, is DTGVSQNPRHKITKRGQNVTFRCDPISEHNRLYWYRQTLGQGPEFLTYFQNEAQLEKSRLLSDRFSAERPKGSFSTLEIQRTEQGDSAMYLCASSRGDTGELFFGEGSRLTVL.

This clonotype was observed a handful of times. This could be a read error, since a much larger clone is one nucleotide away. The chain uses TRBV2 and TRBJ1-6; 9 bases are a match to TRBD1. From germline, CDR1 is SNHLY and CDR2 FYNNEI. Trimming at V came to 7 bases and at J to 3 bases, leaving 7 bases not matched to a gene. There are 16 residues in the CDR3. This chain's CDR3 is CASNLQGAGYNSPLHF. Here the CDR3 DNA reads TGTGCCAGCAACCTACAGGGGGCCGGCTATAATTCACCCCTCCACTTT.

The rearrangement uses TRBV5-1 and TRBJ2-1; 9 bases match TRBD1. J was trimmed by 6 bases and V by 6 bases; bases with no gene match: 16. Germline CDR1 SGHRS, CDR2 YFSETQ. This CDR3 contains 17 residues. The CDR3, as DNA: TGCGCCAGCACCCCCTTTCCCGGGACAGGGTATGTCAATGAGCAGTTCTTC. It yields the protein CASTPFPGTGYVNEQFF.

Comment on this clonotype: A much more abundant neighbour one base away suggests this may be a read error. The rearrangement uses TRBV11-2 and TRBJ1-2, with TRBD1 identical over 7 bases. The V segment lost 8 bases and the J segment 1 base; nucleotides outside the gene matches: 7. The CDR3 is made up of 14 amino acids. Germline CDR1 reads SGHAT; CDR2 reads FQNNGV. CDR3 sequence (DNA): TGTGCCAGCGGCTCGGGACAGTTTAACTATGGCTACACCTTC. Its translation is CASGSGQFNYGYTF.

V usage is TRBV20-1 and J usage is TRBJ1-4; D is possibly TRBD1 (6 bases). The V and J ends lost 5 bases and 6 bases respectively, with 16 bases between them. The CDR3 spans 14 residues. Germline loops: CDR1 DFQATT, CDR2 SNEGSKA (reference sequence). As DNA, the CDR3 is TGCAGTGCTGACCGGGGGGGGGCGGATGAAAAACTGTTTTTT. Its protein is CSADRGGADEKLFF.

This clonotype was seen repeatedly, ten times or more. The gene calls are TRBV9 and TRBJ1-2, with a weak D call TRBD1 (6 bases). Trimming pared 0 bases from V and 7 bases from J, leaving 10 bases between. The CDR3 is made up of 13 amino acids. Germline V gene data show CDR1 as SGDLS and CDR2 as YYNGEE. This CDR3 reads CASSVDGGLGYTF. In DNA, the CDR3 is TGTGCCAGCAGCGTAGACGGGGGGCTTGGCTACACCTTC.